Below are 15 T cell receptor beta chains sequenced from a single sample in a study of blood T cell repertoires in COVID-19. Sequenced by immunoSEQ multiplex PCR; TCRdb stores in-frame clones only, minus some. The sample records hundreds of thousands of clones, 70% to 90% being singletons. The sample comprised peripheral blood. These receptor sequences come from an older woman with COVID-19, enrolled during active disease.

V is TRBV5-5 and J is TRBJ1-1; the match to TRBD1 covers 11 bases. V gave up 5 bases and J gave up 5 bases; unmatched junction bases: 8. The CDR3 totals 15 residues. In germline, CDR1 is SGHKS, CDR2 YYEKEE (reference sequence). The CDR3 region has the DNA TGTGCCAGCAGTTTAGGGACAGGGGGGAGGACTGAAGCTTTCTTT. Translation gives CASSLGTGGRTEAFF.

The V gene is TRBV6-2 or TRBV6-3, the J gene TRBJ2-6; D perhaps matches TRBD1 (7 bases). The germline V and J ends were trimmed by 5 bases and 4 bases, with 12 bases remaining between them. Germline values: CDR1 MNHEY, CDR2 SVGEGT. This CDR3 has 15 amino acids. This chain's CDR3 is CASSPTGRGANVLTF. The CDR3 DNA is TGTGCCAGCAGTCCGACAGGGAGGGGGGCCAACGTCCTGACTTTC.

The genes are TRBV11-3 and TRBJ2-7, with a weak D call TRBD2 (6 bases). Germline values: CDR1 SGHNT, CDR2 YENEEA. This CDR3 contains 12 residues. The ends were cut back, 3 bases at V and 6 bases at J, with 9 bases in the middle. The CDR3 sequence is CASSFTSSEQYF. In DNA, the CDR3 is TGTGCCAGCAGCTTTACTAGCTCCGAGCAGTACTTC.

Turning to this clone: At one end the junction does not follow the germline gene, possibly because of a read error. This chain uses TRBV12-3 or TRBV12-4 with TRBJ2-4; D is possibly TRBD2 (7 bases). The CDR3 has 12 residues. CDR3 protein: CASSLGGGRENF. The CDR3 DNA follows: TGTGCCAGCAGTTTAGGCGGGGGCAGGGAAAACTTC.

This clone has just a few counts. The chain employs TRBV7-9 and TRBJ1-1, with D possibly TRBD1 on 6 matching bases. This CDR3 is built from 14 residues. The germline CDR1 and CDR2 sequences are SEHNR and FQNEAQ (reference sequence). Trimming took off 8 bases at V and 4 bases at J, with 17 bases between the two ends. CDR3 sequence: CASVHRAGGTEAFF. The CDR3 DNA reads TGTGCCAGCGTACACAGGGCTGGCGGCACTGAAGCTTTCTTT.

The chain employs TRBV10-3 and TRBJ1-1; 8 nucleotides match TRBD1. Germline CDR1 ENHRY, CDR2 SYGVKD. Trimming took 6 bases from V and 0 from J; bases not matched to a gene: 6. The CDR3 has 15 amino acids. CDR3 protein: CAISGQGLMNTEAFF. CDR3 coding DNA: TGTGCCATCAGCGGACAGGGTTTAATGAACACTGAAGCTTTCTTT.

The chain carries TRBV7-3 and TRBJ1-5, with 7 nucleotides matching TRBD1. CDR1 and CDR2 (germline): SGHTA, FQGTGA. V lost 2 bases, J lost 0 bases, and 1 base stayed unmatched. This CDR3 comprises 15 residues. The CDR3 protein is CASSLGTVSNQPQHF. In nucleotides, the CDR3 is TGTGCCAGCAGCTTAGGGACAGTTAGCAATCAGCCCCAGCATTTT.

This rearrangement joins TRBV6-1 to TRBJ1-4; no firm D call. There are 16 residues in the CDR3. V lost 4 bases, J lost 2 bases, and 14 bases lay in between. Germline CDR1 reads MNHNS; CDR2 reads SASEGT. CDR3 loop: CASSAHLVATNEKLFF. The CDR3 coding sequence is TGTGCCAGCAGTGCTCACTTAGTTGCGACTAATGAAAAACTGTTTTTT.

This chain uses TRBV6-5 with TRBJ2-7, with a tentative D call TRBD1 (5 bases). With 0 bases removed from V and 7 bases from J, the gap between germline ends came to 13 bases. The germline V gene encodes CDR1 MNHEY and CDR2 SVGAGI. The CDR3 contains 14 residues. The chain's CDR3 is CASSYSGVLREQYF. DNA for the CDR3: TGTGCCAGCAGTTACTCAGGGGTTCTTAGGGAGCAGTACTTC.

The chain links TRBV2 to TRBJ2-7, with 11 bases matching TRBD1. Looked up from germline, CDR1 is SNHLY and CDR2 is FYNNEI. V gave up 8 bases and J gave up 4 bases; unmatched junction bases: 10. The CDR3 contains 15 residues. The CDR3 sequence is CASLERDRGKYEQYF. CDR3 DNA sequence: TGTGCCAGCTTAGAAAGGGACAGGGGGAAATACGAGCAGTACTTC.

This chain connects TRBV7-2 to TRBJ2-2; 8 bases fit TRBD1. The length of the CDR3 is 16 residues. CDR1 is SGHTA, CDR2 FQGNSA, per germline. The J segment lost 5 bases and the V segment lost 3 bases, leaving 8 bases of the junction unmatched. CDR3 in DNA: TGTGCCAGCAGCTTCCCGACAGGGGTAGGAACCGGGGAGCTGTTTTTT. Translating it yields CASSFPTGVGTGELFF.

J is TRBJ1-1 and V is TRBV14; no reliable D call. CDR1 SGHDN and CDR2 FVKESK come from the germline V gene. The V gene lost 0 bases and the J gene lost 4 bases, with 9 bases spanning the gap. This CDR3 is 14 amino acids long. CDR3 in amino acids: CASSQELGITEAFF. In nucleotides, the CDR3 is TGTGCCAGCAGCCAAGAACTAGGAATCACTGAAGCTTTCTTT.

V is TRBV3-1 (or the pseudogene TRBV3-2) and J is TRBJ1-2, with D unresolved. The CDR3 extends over 14 amino acids. Per germline, CDR1 LGHDT and CDR2 YNNKEL (reference sequence). V gave up 0 bases and J gave up 6 bases, with 11 bases separating them. CDR3 in amino acids: CASSQDAGGDGYTF. Here the CDR3 DNA reads TGTGCCAGCAGCCAAGATGCGGGCGGAGATGGCTACACCTTC.

This clone was counted once. This rearrangement joins TRBV7-2 to TRBJ1-6; perhaps TRBD1 as D (5 bases). The CDR3 is made up of 15 amino acids. The ends were cut back, 5 bases at V and 10 bases at J, with 18 bases in the middle. From germline, CDR1 is SGHTA and CDR2 FQGNSA. This chain's CDR3 is CASSPRQGSGSPLHF. The CDR3 nucleotides read TGTGCCAGCAGCCCCAGGCAGGGTAGCGGATCACCCCTCCACTTT.

The V and J genes are TRBV2 and TRBJ2-7, with 9 bases identical to TRBD2. The J call may not be correct, given that the DNA end is closer to TRBJ2-5. CDR1 and CDR2 (germline): SNHLY, FYNNEI. CDR3 length: 14 residues. DNA for the CDR3: TGTGCCAGCAGTGTTGGTAGCGGGGGCGAGACCCAGTACTTC. It codes for CASSVGSGGETQYF.